The next 24 T cell receptor beta chains were all read from a single sample in a study of shared clonotypes between healthy human individuals. In the naive CD8 group, cells lacked CD45RO and were positively selected for CCR7, so terminally differentiated effector memory CD45RA+ cells were left out. The assay was immunoSEQ multiplex PCR, and TCRdb's table has in-frame clones only and misses some. The repertoire holds roughly 2 million clones, with about 94% as singletons. Source material: naive CD8+ T cells sorted from blood. These receptors all come from a man younger than 35 in good health.

This rearrangement joins TRBV18 to TRBJ2-7; D perhaps matches TRBD2 (6 bases). CDR3 length: 15 residues. Germline V gene data show CDR1 as KGHSH and CDR2 as LQKENI. Trimming cost V 3 bases and J 4 bases, with 16 bases left between them. This CDR3 is CASSPPGVGVYEQYF. The CDR3 DNA reads as TGTGCCAGCTCACCGCCGGGGGTAGGGGTTTACGAGCAGTACTTC.

This chain joins TRBV28 and TRBJ2-1; D gene ambiguous. V lost 5 bases, J lost 5 bases, and 10 bases lay in between. This CDR3 region has 13 residues. Germline V lookup: CDR1 MDHEN, CDR2 SYDVKM. CDR3 sequence: CASSPDPNNEQFF. CDR3 bases: TGTGCCAGCAGTCCGGACCCGAACAATGAGCAGTTCTTC.

V is TRBV21-1 and J is TRBJ1-2. TRBV21-1 is marked as a pseudogene. The CDR3 totals 14 residues. This CDR3 reads CASSKGPPRGGYTF. CDR3 bases: TGTGCCAGCAGCAAAGGGCCCCCGAGGGGCGGCTACACCTTC.

This rearrangement joins TRBV7-9 to TRBJ1-2; D uncertain. Germline V lookup: CDR1 SEHNR, CDR2 FQNEAQ (reference sequence). The CDR3 has 13 residues. V lost 1 base and J lost 5, with 8 bases in between. CDR3 sequence reads: CASSLDQTYGYTF. The CDR3 region has the DNA TGTGCCAGCAGCTTAGATCAAACTTATGGCTACACCTTC.

The chain has TRBV5-6 and TRBJ2-1; 9 bases match TRBD1. V lost 0 bases, J lost 10 bases, and 2 bases stayed unmatched. Germline V lookup: CDR1 SGHDT, CDR2 YYEEEE. The CDR3 length is 13 residues. CDR3 sequence: CASSLGDRDEQFF. CDR3 DNA: TGTGCCAGCAGCTTGGGGGACAGGGACGAGCAGTTCTTC. The complete variable domain, with remaining parts taken from reference TRBV5-6 and TRBJ2-1, reads DAGVTQSPTHLIKTRGQQVTLRCSPKSGHDTVSWYQQALGQGPQFIFQYYEEEERQRGNFPDRFSGHQFPNYSSELNVNALLLGDSALYLCASSLGDRDEQFFGPGTRLTVL.

The V and J genes are TRBV7-9 and TRBJ2-3; tentatively, D is TRBD2 (6 bases). Deletions cut 5 bases from V and 0 bases from J, with 12 bases between. Germline V gene sequence: CDR1 SEHNR, CDR2 FQNEAQ (reference sequence). The CDR3 is 15 amino acids. In DNA, the CDR3 is TGTGCCAGCAGCGGCGGGACTCTTAGCACAGATACGCAGTATTTT. Translating it yields CASSGGTLSTDTQYF. The full variable domain, rest sourced from reference TRBV7-9 and TRBJ2-3, is DTGVSQNPRHKITKRGQNVTFRCDPISEHNRLYWYRQTLGQGPEFLTYFQNEAQLEKSRLLSDRFSAERPKGSFSTLEIQRTEQGDSAMYLCASSGGTLSTDTQYFGPGTRLTVL.

V gene TRBV6-5 combines with J gene TRBJ2-3, with D unclear. There are 14 residues in the CDR3. From germline, CDR1 is MNHEY and CDR2 SVGAGI. V was cut by 2 bases and J by 3 bases, with 9 bases left in between. The CDR3 DNA is TGTGCCAGCAGTTACCCCCCAGGAACAGATACGCAGTATTTT. Translation: CASSYPPGTDTQYF.

The chain links TRBV4-1 to TRBJ1-6, with D tentatively TRBD1 (6 bases). Trimming cost V 4 bases and J 2 bases, with 15 bases left between them. Germline V gene lookup returns CDR1 MGHRA and CDR2 YSYEKL. The length of the CDR3 is 17 residues. The CDR3 loop reads CASSLERGRTYNSPLHF. The CDR3 coding sequence is TGCGCCAGCAGCCTGGAACGGGGGCGGACCTATAATTCACCCCTCCACTTT.

The chain carries TRBV11-3 and TRBJ2-1; 13 nucleotides align to TRBD2. Germline CDR1 reads SGHNT; CDR2 reads YENEEA. The CDR3 covers 15 residues. Trimming at V came to 4 bases and at J to 7 bases, leaving 4 bases not matched to a gene. CDR3 sequence: CASSSTSGGYNEQFF. The CDR3 nucleotides read TGTGCCAGCAGCTCGACTAGCGGGGGGTATAATGAGCAGTTCTTC. Variable domain in full (rest from reference TRBV11-3 and TRBJ2-1): EAGVVQSPRYKIIEKKQPVAFWCNPISGHNTLYWYLQNLGQGPELLIRYENEEAVDDSQLPKDRFSAERLKGVDSTLKIQPAELGDSAVYLCASSSTSGGYNEQFFGPGTRLTVL.

This clone was found once. The gene calls are TRBV6-5 and TRBJ2-6; the D call may be TRBD1 or TRBD2 (5 bases each). This CDR3 region has 16 residues. Trimming shortened V by 2 bases and J by 2 bases, and 10 bases separated the two germline ends. Germline assignment: CDR1 MNHEY and CDR2 SVGAGI. The CDR3 protein is CASSYEMGAGANVLTF. DNA of the CDR3: TGTGCCAGCAGTTACGAGATGGGGGCTGGGGCCAACGTCCTGACTTTC.

The V call is TRBV27, the J call TRBJ2-3, with D possibly matching TRBD1 (5 bases). V shed 5 bases and J shed 2 bases, with 14 bases lying between them. The CDR3 covers 15 residues. Germline values: CDR1 MNHEY, CDR2 SMNVEV (reference sequence). The CDR3 nucleotides are TGTGCCAGCAGTCCAACGACAGACATCACAGATACGCAGTATTTT. Its protein product is CASSPTTDITDTQYF.

The rearrangement links TRBV9 to TRBJ2-5; 8 nucleotides line up with TRBD1. Germline lookup yields CDR1 SGDLS and CDR2 YYNGEE. The CDR3 has 16 amino acids. The junction had 13 bases not matched to a gene; V was cut back by 4 bases and J by 5 bases. CDR3 sequence (DNA): TGTGCCAGCAGCCCCCAGGGGCAGGGGGCGCATGAGACCCAGTACTTC. This sequence encodes CASSPQGQGAHETQYF.

J is TRBJ1-5 and V is TRBV27; TRBD1 agrees at 9 bases. The germline CDR1 and CDR2 sequences are MNHEY and SMNVEV (reference sequence). V was clipped by 6 bases and J by 5 bases; unmatched bases: 5. The length of the CDR3 is 14 residues. CDR3 in amino acids: CASSAGQGYQPQHF. The CDR3 DNA sequence: TGTGCCAGCAGCGCCGGACAGGGGTATCAGCCCCAGCATTTT.

The chain uses TRBV30 and TRBJ2-5; D tentatively reads TRBD1 or TRBD2 (5 bases each). Germline V lookup: CDR1 GTSNPN, CDR2 SVGIG (reference sequence). Trimming stripped 7 bases from V and 11 bases from J, with 26 bases between. This CDR3 contains 14 residues. CDR3 in amino acids: CAFFQFGGTEEQYF. CDR3 in DNA: TGTGCCTTCTTCCAATTTGGGGGAACGGAAGAGCAGTACTTC.

V is TRBV5-1 and J is TRBJ1-1; the D is unclear. V was shortened by 6 bases and J by 2 bases, with 5 bases between the two germline ends. Germline V gene lookup returns CDR1 SGHRS and CDR2 YFSETQ. The CDR3 contains 11 residues. The CDR3 reads CASTDNTEAFF. The DNA for the CDR3 is TGCGCCAGCACCGATAACACTGAAGCTTTCTTT.

The CDR3 reads CSIARESLHEQYF. For the CDR3, the DNA is TGCAGCATTGCGCGGGAGTCCCTCCACGAGCAGTACTTC. V usage is TRBV29-1 and J usage is TRBJ2-7, with TRBD2 matching 7 bases. V gave up 8 bases and J gave up 5 bases; unmatched junction bases: 12. The germline gives CDR1 SQVTM, CDR2 ANQGSEA. There are 13 residues in the CDR3.

On this clone itself: The identical CDR3 is also encoded by other nucleotide sequences in the sample. J is TRBJ2-5 and V is TRBV6-5; 8 nucleotides agree with TRBD1. Germline-derived CDR1 and CDR2 are MNHEY and SVGAGI. The CDR3 consists of 15 residues. The V and J ends lost 0 bases and 1 base, in that order; junction bases with no gene match: 1. CDR3 coding DNA: TGTGCCAGCAGTTACTCAACAGGGGGCCAAGAGACCCAGTACTTC. This translates into CASSYSTGGQETQYF.

This rearrangement joins TRBV30 to TRBJ2-7; 7 bases fit TRBD2. Germline V gives CDR1 GTSNPN, CDR2 SVGIG (reference sequence). The CDR3 totals 12 residues. The J segment lost 12 bases and the V segment lost 0 bases, leaving 8 bases of the junction unmatched. CDR3 loop: CAWSVGGFGRYF. The CDR3 bases are TGTGCCTGGAGTGTCGGGGGGTTTGGGCGGTACTTC.

The J gene is TRBJ1-4, the V gene TRBV29-1, with no clear D. The CDR3 consists of 10 residues. Trimming left V 3 bases short and J 8 bases short, with 4 bases between. Germline CDR1 is SQVTM and CDR2 is ANQGSEA. CDR3 region: CSVEAEKLFF. The CDR3, as DNA: TGCAGCGTTGAGGCGGAAAAACTGTTTTTT.

The CDR3 reads CASRPTAPYNEQFF. The CDR3 coding sequence is TGTGCCAGCAGGCCGACAGCACCCTACAATGAGCAGTTCTTC. The rearrangement links TRBV6-5 to TRBJ2-1; D might be TRBD1 (5 bases). From germline, CDR1 is MNHEY and CDR2 SVGAGI. Trimming stripped 6 bases from V and 2 bases from J, with 11 bases between. CDR3 length: 14 residues.

The rearrangement links TRBV15 to TRBJ1-4; no clear D. Germline CDR1 is LNHNV and CDR2 is YYDKDF (reference sequence). The CDR3 contains 15 residues. Trimming removed 1 base at V and 6 bases at J, with 12 bases between. As DNA, the CDR3 is TGTGCCACCAGCAGAGTAGGAACGGAATATGAAAAACTGTTTTTT. This sequence encodes CATSRVGTEYEKLFF.

This rearrangement joins TRBV14 to TRBJ1-1, with TRBD1 as a possible D gene (5 bases). CDR1 and CDR2 from the germline V gene are SGHDN and FVKESK. CDR3 size: 16 residues. Trimming took 5 bases from V and 7 from J, leaving 23 bases between them. The CDR3 sequence: CASSSDAGMAPDEAFF. The CDR3 nucleotides read TGTGCCAGCAGCTCGGACGCAGGGATGGCCCCTGATGAAGCTTTCTTT.

The chain's CDR3 is CASRESVAGPNTGELFF. CDR3 bases: TGTGCCAGTAGAGAGTCGGTAGCGGGCCCGAACACCGGGGAGCTGTTTTTT. V and J are TRBV19 and TRBJ2-2; 7 nucleotides align to TRBD2. The CDR3 spans 17 residues. After removal of 6 bases from V and 0 bases from J, the junction contained 10 bases not matched to a gene. Germline lookup yields CDR1 LNHDA and CDR2 SQIVND (reference sequence). The full variable domain, with the rest looked up from reference TRBV19 and TRBJ2-2, is DGGITQSPKYLFRKEGQNVTLSCEQNLNHDAMYWYRQDPGQGLRLIYYSQIVNDFQKGDIAEGYSVSREKKESFPLTVTSAQKNPTAFYLCASRESVAGPNTGELFFGEGSRLTVL.

This chain connects TRBV25-1 to TRBJ1-5; no reliable D call. Trimming pared 2 bases from V and 2 bases from J, leaving 13 bases between. This CDR3 is 16 amino acids long. The V gene's germline CDR1 is MGHDK and CDR2 SYGVNS. This chain's CDR3 is CASSEPGSAGNQPQHF. DNA of the CDR3: TGTGCCAGCAGTGAACCCGGATCGGCTGGCAATCAGCCCCAGCATTTT.